This TCR beta chain came from a study of blood T cell repertoires in COVID-19. Study as a whole: There were acute and convalescent COVID-19 samples, and they came from the United States, Italy and Spain.

Only in-frame clones appear in the TCRdb table, and some are missing; sequencing was by immunoSEQ multiplex PCR. In the table there are around 93,000 clones, roughly 87% of which are singletons. There are 13 residues in the CDR3. V trimming: 10 bases; J trimming: 6 bases; junction bases outside the gene matches: 9. CDR1 and CDR2 (germline): ENHRY, SYGVKD. Sequenced material: peripheral blood. This rearrangement joins TRBV10-3 to TRBJ2-7; 10 bases align to TRBD1. This receptor was taken from a man aged 18 to 35 with COVID-19, enrolled during active disease. The CDR3 is CASLPGQGREQYF. CDR3 bases: TGTGCCAGCCTACCGGGACAGGGGCGCGAGCAGTACTTC.